Here is one TCR beta chain with its context. What it binds is unknown. This entry is derived from a study of cytomegalovirus exposure and HLA in healthy donors. Study-wide findings and caveats: Follow-up analysis seemed to connect common viral pathogens with several of the most significant clusters identified. A later analysis linked around 17,000 TCR beta sequences to HLA alleles at 0.05 false discovery rate.

Per the germline V gene, CDR1 is MDHEN and CDR2 is SYDVKM. This CDR3 has 13 amino acids. The V gene lost 2 bases and the J gene lost 7 bases, with 11 bases spanning the gap. Amplification used 60 Vbeta primers and 13 Jbeta primers. The repertoire was sequenced with immunoSEQ multiplex PCR; TCRdb's copy has only in-frame clones and lacks some. The data contain some 80,000 clones, around 77% of them seen just once; the ten biggest clones take up 3.3%. The V gene is TRBV28, the J gene TRBJ1-1; D not certain. Sequenced sample: PBMCs. This receptor was obtained from a man aged 50 to 60 in good health and CMV-seronegative. This CDR3 reads CASSLRQRHEAFF. Here the CDR3 DNA reads TGTGCCAGCAGTTTACGGCAGAGACATGAAGCTTTCTTT.